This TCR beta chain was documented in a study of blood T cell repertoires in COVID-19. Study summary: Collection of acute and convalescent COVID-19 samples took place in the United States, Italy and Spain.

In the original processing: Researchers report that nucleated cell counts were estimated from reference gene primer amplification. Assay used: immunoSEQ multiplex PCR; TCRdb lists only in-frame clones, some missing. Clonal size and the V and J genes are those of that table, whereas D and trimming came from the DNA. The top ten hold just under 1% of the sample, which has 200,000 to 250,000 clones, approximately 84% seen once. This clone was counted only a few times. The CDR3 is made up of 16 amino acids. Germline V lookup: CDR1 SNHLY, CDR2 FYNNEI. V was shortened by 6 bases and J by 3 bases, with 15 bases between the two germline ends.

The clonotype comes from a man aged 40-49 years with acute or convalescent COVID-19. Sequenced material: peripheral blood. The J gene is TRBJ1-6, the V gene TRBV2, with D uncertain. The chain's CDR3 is CASRGSGNLYNSPLHF. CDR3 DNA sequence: TGTGCCAGCAGGGGGAGCGGGAATCTCTATAATTCACCCCTCCACTTT. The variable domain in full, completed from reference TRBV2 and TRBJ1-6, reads EPEVTQTPSHQVTQMGQEVILRCVPISNHLYFYWYRQILGQKVEFLVSFYNNEISEKSEIFDDQFSVERPDGSNFTLKIRSTKLEDSAMYFCASRGSGNLYNSPLHFGNGTRLTVT.